Sequencing of this T cell receptor beta chain was carried out in a study of blood T cell repertoires in COVID-19. Profiled with immunoSEQ multiplex PCR; TCRdb holds only in-frame clones, not every one. In the table there are 110,000 to 150,000 clones, 84% of which are singletons. The V gene's germline CDR1 is SGHDN and CDR2 FVKESK. The V segment lost 4 bases and the J segment 4 bases; nucleotides outside the gene matches: 5. CDR3 length: 15 amino acids. This chain uses TRBV14 with TRBJ2-1, with 9 bases matching TRBD2. The sequenced sample was peripheral blood. The clonotype comes from a human donor in a cohort sampled during active COVID-19. As DNA, the CDR3 is TGTGCCAGCAGCCCCAGTCTAGCGGGATACAATGAGCAGTTCTTC. Translated, it gives CASSPSLAGYNEQFF. The full variable domain, in which reference TRBV14 and TRBJ2-1 provide the parts outside the CDR3, is EAGVTQFPSHSVIEKGQTVTLRCDPISGHDNLYWYRRVMGKEIKFLLHFVKESKQDESGMPNNRFLAERTGGTYSTLKVQPAELEDSGVYFCASSPSLAGYNEQFFGPGTRLTVL.